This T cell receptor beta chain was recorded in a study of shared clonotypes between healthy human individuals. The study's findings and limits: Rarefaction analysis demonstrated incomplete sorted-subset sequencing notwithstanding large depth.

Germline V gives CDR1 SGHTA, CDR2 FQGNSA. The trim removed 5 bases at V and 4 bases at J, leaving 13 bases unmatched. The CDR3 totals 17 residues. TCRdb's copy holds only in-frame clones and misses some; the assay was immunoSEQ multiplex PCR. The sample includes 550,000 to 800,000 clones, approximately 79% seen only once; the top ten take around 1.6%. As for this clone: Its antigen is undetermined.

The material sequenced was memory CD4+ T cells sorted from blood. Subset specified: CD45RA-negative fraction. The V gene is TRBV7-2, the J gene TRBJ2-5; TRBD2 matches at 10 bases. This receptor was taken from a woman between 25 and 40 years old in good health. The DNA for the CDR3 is TGTGCCAGCAGCACTAGGGCCCTGCTAGCGGGAGTAGAGACCCAGTACTTC. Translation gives CASSTRALLAGVETQYF.